This TCR beta chain is from a study of early T cells in non-severe SARS-CoV-2 infection. Turning to the study itself: RNA in bulk from unsorted whole blood was sequenced, and chains were unpaired. Regarding the study as a whole: Sequences matched to VDJdb favored anti-spike CD8 responses, while private and CD4 specificities were missed.

This clonotype has ten or more counts. As yet, its antigen is unknown. The CDR3 is made up of 14 amino acids. CDR1 and CDR2 (germline): MNHEY, SMNVEV (reference sequence). V dropped 6 bases and J dropped 5 bases, with 16 bases sitting between them. The TCR library protocol was used to attach unique molecular identifiers. These identifiers were attached to individual cDNA molecules. From the 5' RACE reads, TCRdb called clonotypes with MiXCR, one entry per CDR3 protein. The table includes 20,000 to 25,000 distinct CDR3 sequences, approximately 5% detected once. Sequencing used whole blood. V usage is TRBV27 and J usage is TRBJ1-2, with D tentatively TRBD1 (6 bases). This clonotype was obtained from an adult who was a healthcare worker with PCR-confirmed SARS-CoV-2 infection or an uninfected control (not recorded which). In DNA, the CDR3 is TGTGCCAGCAGCATTAGGGAGGGGGTTTATGGCTACACCTTC. Its protein is CASSIREGVYGYTF.